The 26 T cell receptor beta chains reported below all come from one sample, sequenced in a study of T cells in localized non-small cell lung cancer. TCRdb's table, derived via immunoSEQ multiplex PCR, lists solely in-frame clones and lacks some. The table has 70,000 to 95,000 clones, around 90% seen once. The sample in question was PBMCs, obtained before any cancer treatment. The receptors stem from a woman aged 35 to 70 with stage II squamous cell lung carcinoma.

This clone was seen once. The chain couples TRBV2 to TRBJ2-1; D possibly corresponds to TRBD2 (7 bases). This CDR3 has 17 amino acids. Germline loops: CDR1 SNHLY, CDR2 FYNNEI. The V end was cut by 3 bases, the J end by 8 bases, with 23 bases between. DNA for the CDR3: TGTGCCAGCAGTGAGAGGGGGGGTCTAGCGTGGTCGGATGAGCAGTTCTTC. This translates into CASSERGGLAWSDEQFF.

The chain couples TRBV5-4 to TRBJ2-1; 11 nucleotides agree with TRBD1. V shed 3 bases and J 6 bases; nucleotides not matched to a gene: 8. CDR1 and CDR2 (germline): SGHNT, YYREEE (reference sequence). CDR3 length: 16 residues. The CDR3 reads CASSWTGTGGFNEQFF. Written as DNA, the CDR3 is TGTGCCAGCAGCTGGACCGGGACAGGGGGGTTCAATGAGCAGTTCTTC. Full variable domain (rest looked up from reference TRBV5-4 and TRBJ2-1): ETGVTQSPTHLIKTRGQQVTLRCSSQSGHNTVSWYQQALGQGPQFIFQYYREEENGRGNFPPRFSGLQFPNYSSELNVNALELDDSALYLCASSWTGTGGFNEQFFGPGTRLTVL.

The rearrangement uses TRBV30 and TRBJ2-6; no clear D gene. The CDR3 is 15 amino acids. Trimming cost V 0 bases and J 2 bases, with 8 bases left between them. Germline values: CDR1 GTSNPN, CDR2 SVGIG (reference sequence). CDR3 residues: CAWSVFNAGANVLTF. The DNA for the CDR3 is TGTGCCTGGAGTGTTTTCAACGCTGGGGCCAACGTCCTGACTTTC.

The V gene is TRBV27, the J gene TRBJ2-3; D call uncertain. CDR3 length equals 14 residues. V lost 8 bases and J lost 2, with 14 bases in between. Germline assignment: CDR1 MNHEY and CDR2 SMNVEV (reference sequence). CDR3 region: CASSAPLPTDTQYF. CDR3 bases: TGTGCCAGCTCAGCCCCACTACCCACAGATACGCAGTATTTT.

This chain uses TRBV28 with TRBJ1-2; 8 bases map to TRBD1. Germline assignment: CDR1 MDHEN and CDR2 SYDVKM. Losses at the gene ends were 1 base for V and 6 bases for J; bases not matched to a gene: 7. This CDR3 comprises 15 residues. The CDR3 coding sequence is TGTGCCAGCAGTTTATCCCGGGACAGGTTAGATGGCTACACCTTC. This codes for CASSLSRDRLDGYTF.

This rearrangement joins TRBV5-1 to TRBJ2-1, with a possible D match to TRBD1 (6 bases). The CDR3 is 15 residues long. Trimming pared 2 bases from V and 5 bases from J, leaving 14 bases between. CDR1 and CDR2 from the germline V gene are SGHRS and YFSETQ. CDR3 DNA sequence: TGCGCCAGCAGCTTATGGCAGGGGCTTAACAATGAGCAGTTCTTC. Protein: CASSLWQGLNNEQFF.

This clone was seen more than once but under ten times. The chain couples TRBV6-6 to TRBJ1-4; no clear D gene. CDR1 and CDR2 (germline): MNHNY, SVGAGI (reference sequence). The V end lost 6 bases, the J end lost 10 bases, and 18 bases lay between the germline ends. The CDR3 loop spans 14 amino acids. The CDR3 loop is CASREGRAKGKLFF. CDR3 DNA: TGTGCCAGCAGGGAGGGAAGGGCTAAAGGAAAACTGTTTTTT.

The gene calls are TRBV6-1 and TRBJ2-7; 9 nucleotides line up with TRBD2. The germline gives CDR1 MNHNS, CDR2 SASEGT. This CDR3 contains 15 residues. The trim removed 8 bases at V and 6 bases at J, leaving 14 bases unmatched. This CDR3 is CASGKWGTSQGEQYF. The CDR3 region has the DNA TGTGCCAGCGGAAAATGGGGGACTAGCCAAGGCGAGCAGTACTTC.

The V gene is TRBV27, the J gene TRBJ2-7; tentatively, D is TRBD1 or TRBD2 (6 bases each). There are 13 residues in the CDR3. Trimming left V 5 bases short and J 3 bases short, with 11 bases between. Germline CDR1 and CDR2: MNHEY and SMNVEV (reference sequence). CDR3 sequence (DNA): TGTGCCAGCAGTCCTCGGGGGCTCTACGAGCAGTACTTC. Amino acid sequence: CASSPRGLYEQYF.

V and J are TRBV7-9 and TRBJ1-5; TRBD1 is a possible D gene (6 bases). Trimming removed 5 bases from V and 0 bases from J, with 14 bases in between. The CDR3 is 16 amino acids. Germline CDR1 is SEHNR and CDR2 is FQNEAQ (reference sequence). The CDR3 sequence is CASSPLTGRSNQPQHF. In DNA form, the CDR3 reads TGTGCCAGCAGCCCTTTGACAGGACGTAGCAATCAGCCCCAGCATTTT.

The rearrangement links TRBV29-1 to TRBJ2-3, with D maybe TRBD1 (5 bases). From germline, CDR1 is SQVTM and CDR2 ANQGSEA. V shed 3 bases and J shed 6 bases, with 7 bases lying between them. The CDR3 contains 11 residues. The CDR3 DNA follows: TGCAGCGTTGATTACAGGGATACGCAGTATTTT. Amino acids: CSVDYRDTQYF.

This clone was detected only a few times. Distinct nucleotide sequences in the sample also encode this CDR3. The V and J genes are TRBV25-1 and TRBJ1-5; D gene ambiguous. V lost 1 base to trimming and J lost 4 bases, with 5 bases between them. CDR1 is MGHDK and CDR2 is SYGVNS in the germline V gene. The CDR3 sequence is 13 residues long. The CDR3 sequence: CASSESGNQPQHF. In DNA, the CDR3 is TGTGCCAGCAGTGAATCTGGGAATCAGCCCCAGCATTTT.

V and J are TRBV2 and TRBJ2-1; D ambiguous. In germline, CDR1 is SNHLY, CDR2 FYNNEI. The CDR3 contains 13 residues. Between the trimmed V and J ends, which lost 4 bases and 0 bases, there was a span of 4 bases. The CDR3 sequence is CASSVISYNEQFF. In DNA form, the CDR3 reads TGTGCCAGCAGTGTGATCTCCTACAATGAGCAGTTCTTC.

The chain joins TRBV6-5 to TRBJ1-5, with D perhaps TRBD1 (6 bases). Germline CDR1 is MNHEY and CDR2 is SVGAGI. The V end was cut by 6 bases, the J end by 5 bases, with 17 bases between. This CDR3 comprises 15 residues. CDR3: CASSPHRAGDQPQHF. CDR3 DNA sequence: TGTGCCAGCAGCCCTCACAGGGCCGGGGATCAGCCCCAGCATTTT.

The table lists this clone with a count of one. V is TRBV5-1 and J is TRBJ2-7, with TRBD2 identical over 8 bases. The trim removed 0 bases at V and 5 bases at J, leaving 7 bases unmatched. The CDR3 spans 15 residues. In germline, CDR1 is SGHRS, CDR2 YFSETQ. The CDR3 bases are TGCGCCAGCAGCTTGGTCGGAGCGGGAGTCGACGAGCAGTACTTC. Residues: CASSLVGAGVDEQYF.

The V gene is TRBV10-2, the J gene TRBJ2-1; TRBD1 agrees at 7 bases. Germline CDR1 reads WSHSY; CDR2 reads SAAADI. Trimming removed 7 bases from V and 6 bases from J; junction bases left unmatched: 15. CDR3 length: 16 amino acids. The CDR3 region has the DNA TGCGCCAGCAAGATTATAGGGACAGCCTCTGGCAATGAGCAGTTCTTC. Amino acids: CASKIIGTASGNEQFF.

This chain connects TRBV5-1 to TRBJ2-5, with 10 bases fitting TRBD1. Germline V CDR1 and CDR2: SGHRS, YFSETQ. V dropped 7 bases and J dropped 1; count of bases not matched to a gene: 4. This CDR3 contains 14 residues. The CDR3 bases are TGCGCCAGCGGGGACAGGGGCCCCCAAGAGACCCAGTACTTC. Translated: CASGDRGPQETQYF. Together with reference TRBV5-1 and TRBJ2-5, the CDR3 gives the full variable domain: KAGVTQTPRYLIKTRGQQVTLSCSPISGHRSVSWYQQTPGQGLQFLFEYFSETQRNKGNFPGRFSGRQFSNSRSEMNVSTLELGDSALYLCASGDRGPQETQYFGPGTRLLVL.

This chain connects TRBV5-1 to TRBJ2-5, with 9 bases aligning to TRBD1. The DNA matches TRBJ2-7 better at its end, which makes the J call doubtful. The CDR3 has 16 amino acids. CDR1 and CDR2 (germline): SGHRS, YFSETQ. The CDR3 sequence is CASSAGTGQGRYEQYF. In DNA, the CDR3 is TGCGCCAGCAGCGCGGGGACCGGACAGGGGCGGTACGAGCAGTACTTC.

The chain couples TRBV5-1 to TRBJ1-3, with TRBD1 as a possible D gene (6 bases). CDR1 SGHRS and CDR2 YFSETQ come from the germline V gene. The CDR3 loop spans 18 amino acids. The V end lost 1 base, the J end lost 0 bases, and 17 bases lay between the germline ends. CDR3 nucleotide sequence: TGCGCCAGCAGCTTGCAGGTCGGCAGGGGTTTCTCTGGAAACACCATATATTTT. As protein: CASSLQVGRGFSGNTIYF.

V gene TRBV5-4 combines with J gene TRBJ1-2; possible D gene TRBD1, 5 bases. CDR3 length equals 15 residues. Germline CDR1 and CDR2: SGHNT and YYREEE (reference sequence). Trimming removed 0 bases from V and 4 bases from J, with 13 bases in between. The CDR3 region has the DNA TGTGCCAGCAGCTTGGGTCTGGGGCTAGGCTATGGCTACACCTTC. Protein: CASSLGLGLGYGYTF.

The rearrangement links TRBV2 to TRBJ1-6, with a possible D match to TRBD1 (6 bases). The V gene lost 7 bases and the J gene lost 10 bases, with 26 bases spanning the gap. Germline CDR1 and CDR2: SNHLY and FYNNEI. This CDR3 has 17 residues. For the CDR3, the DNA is TGTGCCAGCACGCCCCTACAGGGAACCTTCGTTGGATCACCCCTCCACTTT. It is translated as CASTPLQGTFVGSPLHF.

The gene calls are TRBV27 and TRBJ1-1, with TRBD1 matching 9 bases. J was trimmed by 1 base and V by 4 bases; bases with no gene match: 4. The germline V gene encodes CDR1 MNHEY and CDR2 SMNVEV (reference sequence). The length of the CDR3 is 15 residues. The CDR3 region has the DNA TGTGCCAGCAGTTCACAGGGGGCGCGGAACACTGAAGCTTTCTTT. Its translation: CASSSQGARNTEAFF.

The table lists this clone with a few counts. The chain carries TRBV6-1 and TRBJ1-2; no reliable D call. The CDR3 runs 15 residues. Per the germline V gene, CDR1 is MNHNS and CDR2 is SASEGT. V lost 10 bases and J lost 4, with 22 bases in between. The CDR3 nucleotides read TGTGCCAACCTGGACCACCGGGGTTCAGGCTATGGCTACACCTTC. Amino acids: CANLDHRGSGYGYTF.

The CDR3 sequence: CASSFRTGVNTEAFF. CDR3 nucleotides: TGTGCCAGCAGCTTTAGGACAGGGGTTAACACTGAAGCTTTCTTT. The chain recombines TRBV7-9 with TRBJ1-1; 9 positions match TRBD1. The CDR3 is made up of 15 amino acids. The V gene's germline CDR1 is SEHNR and CDR2 FQNEAQ (reference sequence). V lost 3 bases, J lost 2 bases, and 4 bases stayed unmatched.

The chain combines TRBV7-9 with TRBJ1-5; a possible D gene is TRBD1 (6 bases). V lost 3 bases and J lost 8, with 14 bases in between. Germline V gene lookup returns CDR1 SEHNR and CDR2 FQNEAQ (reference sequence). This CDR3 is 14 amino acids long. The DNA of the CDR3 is TGTGCCAGCAGCTTTTTCGGCGAGGGGGAGCCCCAGCATTTT. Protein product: CASSFFGEGEPQHF.

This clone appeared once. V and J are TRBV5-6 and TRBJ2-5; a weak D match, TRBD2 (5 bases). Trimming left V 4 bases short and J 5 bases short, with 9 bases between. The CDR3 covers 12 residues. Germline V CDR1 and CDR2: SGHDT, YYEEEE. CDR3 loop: CASSRTPETQYF. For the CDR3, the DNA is TGTGCCAGCAGCAGGACTCCGGAGACCCAGTACTTC.